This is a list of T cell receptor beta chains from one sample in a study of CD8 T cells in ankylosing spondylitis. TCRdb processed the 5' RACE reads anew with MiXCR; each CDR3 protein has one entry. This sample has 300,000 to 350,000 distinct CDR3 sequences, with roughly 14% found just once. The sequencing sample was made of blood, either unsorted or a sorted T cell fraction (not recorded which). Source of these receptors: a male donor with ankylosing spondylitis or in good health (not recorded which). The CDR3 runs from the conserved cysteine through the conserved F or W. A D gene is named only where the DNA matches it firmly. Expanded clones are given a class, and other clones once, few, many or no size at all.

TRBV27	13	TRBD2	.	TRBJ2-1	CASSFLGTSGSFF	TGTGCCAGCAGTTTCCTTGGGACTAGCGGGTCGTTCTTC
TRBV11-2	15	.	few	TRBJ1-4	CASSLGGQYNEKLFF	TGTGCCAGCAGCTTAGGAGGACAGTATAATGAAAAACTGTTTTTT
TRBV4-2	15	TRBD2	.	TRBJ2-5	CASSQRAGGQETQYF	TGTGCCAGCAGCCAAAGGGCGGGAGGTCAAGAGACCCAGTACTTC
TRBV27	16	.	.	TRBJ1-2	CASTPEGGDRYYGYTF	TGTGCCAGCACCCCCGAGGGTGGAGACAGGTATTACGGCTACACCTTC
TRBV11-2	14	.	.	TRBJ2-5	CASSLGGAPETQYF	TGTGCCAGCAGCTTAGGCGGGGCCCCAGAGACCCAGTACTTC
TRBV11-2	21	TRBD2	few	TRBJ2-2	CASSLVVGGTRSFANTGELFF	TGTGCCAGCAGCTTAGTTGTGGGCGGGACTAGGTCCTTTGCGAACACCGGGGAGCTGTTTTTT
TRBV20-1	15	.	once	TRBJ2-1	CSASRTGAVYNEQFF	TGCAGTGCTAGTCGGACGGGAGCGGTTTACAATGAGCAGTTCTTC
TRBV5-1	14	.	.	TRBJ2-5	CASSSETTEETQYF	TGCGCCAGCAGCTCTGAGACCACGGAAGAGACCCAGTACTTC
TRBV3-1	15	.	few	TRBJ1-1	CASSQDLAKNTEAFF	TGTGCCAGCAGCCAAGATCTGGCCAAGAACACTGAAGCTTTCTTT
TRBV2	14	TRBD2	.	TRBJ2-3	CASSSTSATDTQYF	TGTGCCAGCTCTTCCACTAGCGCTACAGATACGCAGTATTTT
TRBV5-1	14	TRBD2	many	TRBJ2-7	CASSLQGGEYEQYF	TGCGCCAGCAGCTTGCAGGGAGGGGAATACGAGCAGTACTTC
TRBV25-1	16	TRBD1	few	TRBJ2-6	CASSDPGTAGANVLTF	TGTGCCAGCAGTGACCCAGGGACAGCTGGGGCCAACGTCCTGACTTTC
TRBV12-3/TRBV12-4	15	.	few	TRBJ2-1	CASSLGPEGSNEQFF	TGTGCCAGCAGTTTGGGCCCGGAGGGGTCCAATGAGCAGTTCTTC
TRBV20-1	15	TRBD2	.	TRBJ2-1	CSAQLAGARGNEQFF	TGCAGTGCTCAACTAGCGGGGGCCCGGGGCAATGAGCAGTTCTTC
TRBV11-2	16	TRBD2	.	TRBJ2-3	CASGRLAGIDTDTQYF	TGTGCCAGCGGAAGACTAGCGGGGATAGACACAGATACGCAGTATTTT
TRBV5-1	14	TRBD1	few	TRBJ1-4	CASSVTGGEEKLFF	TGCGCCAGCAGCGTTACAGGGGGAGAAGAAAAACTGTTTTTT
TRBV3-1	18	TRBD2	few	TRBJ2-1	CASSQTSGRAVGYNEQFF	TGTGCCAGCAGCCAAACTAGCGGGAGGGCCGTCGGCTACAATGAGCAGTTCTTC
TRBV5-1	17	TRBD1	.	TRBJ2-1	CASSLTRQGRSYNEQFF	TGCGCCAGCAGCTTGACTCGACAGGGCCGCTCCTACAATGAGCAGTTCTTC
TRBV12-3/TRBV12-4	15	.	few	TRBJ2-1	CASTGSGGVYNEQFF	TGTGCCAGCACCGGTAGCGGAGGGGTCTACAATGAGCAGTTCTTC
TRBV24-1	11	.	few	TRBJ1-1	CATFGPTEAFF	TGTGCCACCTTCGGTCCCACTGAAGCTTTCTTT
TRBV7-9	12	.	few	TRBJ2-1	CASSFANNEQFF	TGTGCCAGCAGCTTTGCGAACAATGAGCAGTTCTTC
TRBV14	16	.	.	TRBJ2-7	CASSQTVQDRPYEQYF	TGTGCCAGCAGCCAAACCGTTCAGGACAGACCCTACGAGCAGTACTTC
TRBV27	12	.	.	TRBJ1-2	CASTATGRGYTF	TGTGCCAGCACCGCCACAGGGAGAGGCTACACCTTC
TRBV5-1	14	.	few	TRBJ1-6	CASSHASTGSPLHF	TGCGCCAGCAGCCACGCCTCGACGGGTTCACCCCTCCACTTT
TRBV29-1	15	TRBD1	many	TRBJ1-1	CSVERKLGKDRGAFF	TGCAGCGTTGAACGGAAGTTGGGAAAGGACAGGGGAGCTTTCTTT
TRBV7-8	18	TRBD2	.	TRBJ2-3	CASSSGLAGGRGTDTQYF	TGTGCCAGCAGCTCGGGACTAGCGGGGGGGCGGGGAACAGATACGCAGTATTTT
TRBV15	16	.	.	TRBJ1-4	CATSRGRTSTNEKLFF	TGTGCCACCAGCAGAGGTCGGACCTCAACTAATGAAAAACTGTTTTTT
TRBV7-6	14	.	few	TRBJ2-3	CASSLSVFTDTQYF	TGTGCCAGCAGCTTAAGTGTGTTCACAGATACGCAGTATTTT
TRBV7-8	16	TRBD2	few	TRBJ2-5	CASSRTSGIYQETQYF	TGTGCCAGCAGCAGGACTAGCGGAATATACCAAGAGACCCAGTACTTC
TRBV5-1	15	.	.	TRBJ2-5	CASSLKDLTQETQYF	TGCGCCAGCAGCTTAAAGGACTTAACCCAAGAGACCCAGTACTTC
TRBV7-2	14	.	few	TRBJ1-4	CASSLAGGREKLFF	TGTGCCAGCAGCTTAGCGGGCGGGAGGGAAAAACTGTTTTTT